The 17 T cell receptor beta chains below all came from one sample that was sequenced in a study of graft-versus-host responses after intestinal transplantation. TCRdb keeps only in-frame clones here, not all; method: immunoSEQ multiplex PCR. This table has about 98,000 clones, about 82% appearing once. The specimen was PBMCs, collected 255 days after intestinal transplant. These TCRs come from a human patient who received an intestinal transplant, so some T cells may come from the graft donor.

A single count supports this clone. The chain couples TRBV29-1 to TRBJ2-5; 9 bases are a match to TRBD1. The CDR3 has 14 residues. V lost 1 base, J lost 5 bases, and 5 bases stayed unmatched. Germline V gene lookup returns CDR1 SQVTM and CDR2 ANQGSEA. CDR3 bases: TGCAGCGTTGAAGGGACAGGGGTCCGGGAGACCCAGTACTTC. Amino acids: CSVEGTGVRETQYF.

The V and J genes are TRBV28 and TRBJ1-2; TRBD1 matches at 10 bases. Germline V gene data show CDR1 as MDHEN and CDR2 as SYDVKM. The CDR3 has 17 residues. Trimming took 5 bases from V and 4 from J; bases not matched to a gene: 13. CDR3 DNA: TGTGCCAGCAGTCAGGTGACAGGGGGCTTTTTGGGCTATGGCTACACCTTC. Translated, it gives CASSQVTGGFLGYGYTF.

The chain has TRBV6-5 and TRBJ1-4; D remains unclear. This CDR3 comprises 16 residues. The germline V gene has CDR1 MNHEY and CDR2 SVGAGI. With 2 bases removed from V and 5 bases from J, the gap between germline ends came to 15 bases. The CDR3 here is CASSYAGSGLNEKLFF. CDR3 bases: TGTGCCAGCAGTTACGCGGGGTCTGGACTAAATGAAAAACTGTTTTTT.

The rearrangement links TRBV27 to TRBJ1-4; no clear D. The CDR3 extends over 16 amino acids. The V gene's germline CDR1 is MNHEY and CDR2 SMNVEV (reference sequence). Trimming cost V 4 bases and J 6 bases, with 18 bases left between them. As DNA, the CDR3 is TGTGCCAGCAGTTCAATCCAAGGGTATCGGCATGAAAAACTGTTTTTT. Translating it yields CASSSIQGYRHEKLFF.

This rearrangement joins TRBV13 to TRBJ1-2, with 7 bases lining up with TRBD1. CDR1 and CDR2 from the germline V gene are PRHDT and FYEKMQ (reference sequence). This CDR3 comprises 15 residues. J was trimmed by 3 bases and V by 3 bases; bases with no gene match: 7. The CDR3 region is CASSFYDGQDYGYTF. In DNA form, the CDR3 reads TGTGCCAGCAGCTTCTACGACGGACAGGACTATGGCTACACCTTC. Using reference TRBV13 and TRBJ1-2 for the parts outside the CDR3, the full variable domain is AAGVIQSPRHLIKEKRETATLKCYPIPRHDTVYWYQQGPGQDPQFLISFYEKMQSDKGSIPDRFSAQQFSDYHSELNMSSLELGDSALYFCASSFYDGQDYGYTFGSGTRLTVV.

This rearrangement joins TRBV28 to TRBJ1-1, with no clear D. The CDR3 has 13 amino acids. Deletions cut 7 bases from V and 0 bases from J, with 9 bases between. Germline V gives CDR1 MDHEN, CDR2 SYDVKM. The CDR3 bases are TGTGCCAGCACGAATCCCATGAACACTGAAGCTTTCTTT. Residues: CASTNPMNTEAFF.

This clone occurred once. The chain carries TRBV5-4 and TRBJ1-2, with 9 bases fitting TRBD1. The CDR3 consists of 14 residues. CDR1 and CDR2 from the germline V gene are SGHNT and YYREEE (reference sequence). After removal of 2 bases from V and 5 bases from J, the junction contained 4 bases not matched to a gene. The CDR3 nucleotides read TGTGCCAGCAGCTTACGACAGGGGGAATATGGCTACACCTTC. It is translated as CASSLRQGEYGYTF.

This chain uses TRBV27 with TRBJ1-1; weak D call: TRBD1 (6 bases). Trimming cost V 3 bases and J 5 bases, with 13 bases left between them. The CDR3 loop spans 14 amino acids. Germline-derived CDR1 and CDR2 are MNHEY and SMNVEV (reference sequence). CDR3 amino acids: CASSFYGQRTEAFF. The CDR3 DNA reads TGTGCCAGCAGTTTCTACGGACAGAGAACTGAAGCTTTCTTT.

This clone was seen more than once but under ten times. The chain couples TRBV6-5 to TRBJ2-5, with TRBD1 identical over 7 bases. After removal of 8 bases from V and 2 bases from J, the junction contained 8 bases not matched to a gene. The CDR3 covers 14 residues. Germline assignment: CDR1 MNHEY and CDR2 SVGAGI. This chain's CDR3 is CASLVRDSQETQYF. Here the CDR3 DNA reads TGTGCCAGCCTCGTCCGGGACAGTCAAGAGACCCAGTACTTC.

This clone was counted between two and nine times. The CDR3 region has the DNA TGTGCCAGCAGTCACCCCGGACAGAGCTCCTACAATGAGCAGTTCTTC. Translation: CASSHPGQSSYNEQFF. This chain joins TRBV2 and TRBJ2-1; the D gene is possibly TRBD1 (6 bases). The CDR3 loop spans 16 amino acids. V shed 5 bases and J shed 0 bases, with 14 bases lying between them. Germline loops: CDR1 SNHLY, CDR2 FYNNEI.

The chain links TRBV18 to TRBJ1-5; D unclear. Germline CDR1 reads KGHSH; CDR2 reads LQKENI. V was shortened by 5 bases and J by 3 bases, with 5 bases between the two germline ends. The CDR3 runs to 12 residues. The CDR3 loop reads CASSRPNQPQHF. CDR3 sequence (DNA): TGTGCCAGCTCAAGGCCCAATCAGCCCCAGCATTTT.

The chain has TRBV11-3 and TRBJ1-5; possibly TRBD1 for D (5 bases). Germline CDR1 is SGHNT and CDR2 is YENEEA. The germline V and J ends were trimmed by 3 bases and 6 bases, with 15 bases remaining between them. This CDR3 comprises 15 residues. CDR3 nucleotide sequence: TGTGCCAGCAGCTTCCCCAGGGAGAACGGTCAGCCCCAGCATTTT. Translated: CASSFPRENGQPQHF.

The chain uses TRBV6-6 and TRBJ2-7; D call uncertain. The CDR3 runs 14 residues. The V gene's germline CDR1 is MNHNY and CDR2 SVGAGI (reference sequence). Trimming took off 6 bases at V and 0 bases at J, with 12 bases between the two ends. For the CDR3, the DNA is TGTGCCAGCAGAAGCCGGGCCCTCTCCTACGAGCAGTACTTC. Protein product: CASRSRALSYEQYF.

CDR3 sequence reads: CASSSSTDTQYF. CDR3 in DNA: TGTGCCAGCTCCTCAAGCACAGATACGCAGTATTTT. The chain combines TRBV18 with TRBJ2-3; D unresolved. The germline V gene encodes CDR1 KGHSH and CDR2 LQKENI. The CDR3 is made up of 12 amino acids. The V end lost 6 bases, the J end lost 0 bases, and 4 bases lay between the germline ends.

This clone was found a few times. The chain links TRBV19 to TRBJ1-5; TRBD1 matches at 8 bases. The CDR3 has 16 residues. Germline V gene sequence: CDR1 LNHDA, CDR2 SQIVND (reference sequence). The V gene end was trimmed by 1 base and the J gene end by 5 bases; junction bases not matched to a gene: 7. This CDR3 is CASSIGWGTGHQPQHF. The CDR3 bases are TGTGCCAGTAGTATAGGATGGGGGACAGGTCATCAGCCCCAGCATTTT.

This rearrangement joins TRBV19 to TRBJ2-1, with 11 bases fitting TRBD2. V was pared by 7 bases and J by 4 bases, with 9 bases of the junction left unmatched. The CDR3 spans 16 residues. CDR1 and CDR2 (germline): LNHDA, SQIVND (reference sequence). This CDR3 is CASNVLAGGGYNEQFF. CDR3 coding DNA: TGTGCCAGTAACGTCTTAGCGGGAGGGGGGTACAATGAGCAGTTCTTC.

The V gene is TRBV6-5, the J gene TRBJ1-1, with D unresolved. The germline V gene encodes CDR1 MNHEY and CDR2 SVGAGI. The CDR3 has 13 amino acids. V was cut by 2 bases and J by 5 bases, with 9 bases left in between. CDR3: CASSYRVGTEAFF. The CDR3 nucleotides read TGTGCCAGCAGTTACAGGGTTGGAACTGAAGCTTTCTTT.